The 9 T cell receptor beta chains given below trace back to one sample, sequenced in a study of cytomegalovirus exposure and HLA in healthy donors. The study ran its PCR with 60 Vbeta and 13 Jbeta primers. Method: immunoSEQ multiplex PCR; TCRdb's copy keeps in-frame clones and lacks some. The table includes over 70,000 clones, roughly four fifths detected once. The sample taken for sequencing was PBMCs. Receptor source: a man aged 30 to 39 in good health and CMV-seronegative.

V usage is TRBV6-5 and J usage is TRBJ1-1, with D maybe TRBD1 (5 bases). Germline V gene sequence: CDR1 MNHEY, CDR2 SVGAGI. The CDR3 consists of 14 residues. The V end was cut by 2 bases, the J end by 6 bases, with 13 bases between. The CDR3 reads CASSYDRRGPEAFF. CDR3 DNA sequence: TGTGCCAGCAGTTACGATAGAAGGGGCCCTGAAGCTTTCTTT.

V usage is TRBV2 and J usage is TRBJ1-4; possibly TRBD1 for D (5 bases). This CDR3 is built from 16 residues. Germline CDR1 reads SNHLY; CDR2 reads FYNNEI. The germline V and J ends were trimmed by 7 bases and 4 bases, with 19 bases remaining between them. The CDR3: CASTKRVGRDNEKLFF. In DNA form, the CDR3 reads TGTGCCAGCACCAAAAGGGTTGGCAGGGATAATGAAAAACTGTTTTTT.

This clone was found a few times. The V and J genes are TRBV7-9 and TRBJ2-3; TRBD1 matches at 9 bases. V lost 5 bases to trimming and J lost 4 bases; unmatched junction nucleotides: 10. CDR1 SEHNR and CDR2 FQNEAQ come from the germline V gene (reference sequence). There are 16 residues in the CDR3. As DNA, the CDR3 is TGTGCCAGCAGCGCCCCGACAGGGGGAGGATCAGATACGCAGTATTTT. Protein sequence: CASSAPTGGGSDTQYF. The full variable domain, its missing parts supplied by reference TRBV7-9 and TRBJ2-3, is DTGVSQNPRHKITKRGQNVTFRCDPISEHNRLYWYRQTLGQGPEFLTYFQNEAQLEKSRLLSDRFSAERPKGSFSTLEIQRTEQGDSAMYLCASSAPTGGGSDTQYFGPGTRLTVL.

The chain is built from TRBV4-2 and TRBJ2-7, with 11 bases that match TRBD2. The CDR3 has 16 residues. The ends lost 1 base at V and 4 bases at J; junction bases unmatched: 6. CDR1 and CDR2 (germline): LGHNA, YNFKEQ. CDR3: CASSQVEASGRYEQYF. For the CDR3, the DNA is TGTGCCAGCAGCCAAGTTGAGGCTAGCGGGAGGTACGAGCAGTACTTC.

The chain is built from TRBV2 and TRBJ2-2; TRBD2 matches at 16 bases. The CDR3 runs to 17 residues. The V and J ends lost 5 bases and 6 bases, in that order; junction bases with no gene match: 6. Per germline, CDR1 SNHLY and CDR2 FYNNEI. The CDR3 sequence: CASSPGTSGRASGELFF. The CDR3 DNA reads TGTGCCAGCAGTCCCGGGACTAGCGGGAGGGCGTCCGGGGAGCTGTTTTTT. Variable domain in full (rest from reference TRBV2 and TRBJ2-2): EPEVTQTPSHQVTQMGQEVILRCVPISNHLYFYWYRQILGQKVEFLVSFYNNEISEKSEIFDDQFSVERPDGSNFTLKIRSTKLEDSAMYFCASSPGTSGRASGELFFGEGSRLTVL.

J is TRBJ2-5 and V is TRBV7-9, with a tentative D call TRBD2 (5 bases). Trimming took off 2 bases at V and 2 bases at J, with 18 bases between the two ends. From germline, CDR1 is SEHNR and CDR2 FQNEAQ (reference sequence). CDR3 length equals 17 residues. This CDR3 reads CASSLSRFRRRQETQYF. CDR3 DNA: TGTGCCAGCAGCTTAAGCCGCTTCAGGAGGAGGCAAGAGACCCAGTACTTC.

Details on this clone: This CDR3 is also generated by other DNA sequences in the sample. This sequence joins TRBV29-1 and TRBJ2-5, with a tentative D call TRBD1 (6 bases). Germline loops: CDR1 SQVTM, CDR2 ANQGSEA. CDR3 size: 14 residues. V lost 7 bases, J lost 0 bases, and 15 bases lay in between. CDR3 DNA: TGCAGCGCCGCCAGGGGAGCGAACCAAGAGACCCAGTACTTC. It yields the protein CSAARGANQETQYF. Variable domain in full (rest from reference TRBV29-1 and TRBJ2-5): SAVISQKPSRDICQRGTSLTIQCQVDSQVTMMFWYRQQPGQSLTLIATANQGSEATYESGFVIDKFPISRPNLTFSTLTVSNMSPEDSSIYLCSAARGANQETQYFGPGTRLLVL.

V usage is TRBV10-2 and J usage is TRBJ2-7; TRBD2 matches 12 bases. Per the germline V gene, CDR1 is WSHSY and CDR2 is SAAADI. The CDR3 extends over 15 amino acids. Trimming took 3 bases from V and 2 from J; bases not matched to a gene: 2. The CDR3 region has the DNA TGCGCCAGCAGTGACGCTAGCGGGAGGGCCTACGAGCAGTACTTC. It specifies CASSDASGRAYEQYF.

In its sample, this clone was seen once. The chain carries TRBV5-6 and TRBJ2-7, with 8 bases identical to TRBD1. Germline CDR1 SGHDT, CDR2 YYEEEE. The CDR3 spans 12 residues. After removal of 2 bases from V and 9 bases from J, the junction contained 4 bases not matched to a gene. The CDR3 is CASSFGQGGQYF. The CDR3 DNA follows: TGTGCCAGCAGCTTCGGACAGGGTGGGCAGTACTTC.